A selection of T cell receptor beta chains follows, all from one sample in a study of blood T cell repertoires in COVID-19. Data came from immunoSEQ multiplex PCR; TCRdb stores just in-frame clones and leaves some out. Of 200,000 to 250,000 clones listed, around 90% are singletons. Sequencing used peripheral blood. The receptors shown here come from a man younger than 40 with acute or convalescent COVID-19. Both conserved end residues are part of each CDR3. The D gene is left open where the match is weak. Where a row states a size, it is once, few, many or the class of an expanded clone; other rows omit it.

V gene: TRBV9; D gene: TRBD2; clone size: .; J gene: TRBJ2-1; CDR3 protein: CASSVGVAGDSYNEQFF; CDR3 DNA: TGTGCCAGCAGCGTAGGGGTAGCGGGTGACTCCTACAATGAGCAGTTCTTC
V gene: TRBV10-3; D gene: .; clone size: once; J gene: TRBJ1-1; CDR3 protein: CATQGFGNTEAFF; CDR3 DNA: TGTGCCACCCAGGGATTTGGGAACACTGAAGCTTTCTTT
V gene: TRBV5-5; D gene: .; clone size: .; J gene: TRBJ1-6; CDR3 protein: CATGEGYNSPLHF; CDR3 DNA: TGTGCCACCGGTGAGGGATATAATTCACCCCTCCACTTT
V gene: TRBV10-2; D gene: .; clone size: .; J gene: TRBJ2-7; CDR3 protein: CASTTLAGSSYEQYF; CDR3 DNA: TGCGCCAGCACCACATTGGCGGGGTCCTCCTACGAGCAGTACTTC
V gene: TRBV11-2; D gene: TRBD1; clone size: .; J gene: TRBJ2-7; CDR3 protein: CASSVRDRGTYEQYF; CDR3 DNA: TGTGCCAGCAGCGTCCGGGACAGAGGTACCTACGAGCAGTACTTC
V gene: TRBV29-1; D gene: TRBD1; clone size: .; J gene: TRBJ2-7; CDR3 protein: CSVDGTGGYEQYF; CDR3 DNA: TGCAGCGTCGACGGGACAGGGGGCTACGAGCAGTACTTC
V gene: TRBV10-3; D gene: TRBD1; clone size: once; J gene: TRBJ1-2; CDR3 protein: CAIRGDRAGGYTF; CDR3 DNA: TGTGCCATCAGAGGAGACAGGGCCGGGGGCTACACCTTC
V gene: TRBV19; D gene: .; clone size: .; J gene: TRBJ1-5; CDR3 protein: CASKAQPPKAGGPGQPQHF; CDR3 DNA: TGTGCCAGTAAGGCTCAACCCCCAAAGGCGGGGGGCCCGGGTCAGCCCCAGCATTTT
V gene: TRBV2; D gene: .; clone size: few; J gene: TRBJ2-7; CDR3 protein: CASKNTDREVSYEQYF; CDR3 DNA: TGTGCCAGCAAGAACACTGACAGGGAGGTTTCCTACGAGCAGTACTTC
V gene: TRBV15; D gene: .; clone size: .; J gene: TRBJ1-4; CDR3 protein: CATSRVSTNEKLFF; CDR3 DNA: TGTGCCACCAGCAGAGTATCAACTAATGAAAAACTGTTTTTT
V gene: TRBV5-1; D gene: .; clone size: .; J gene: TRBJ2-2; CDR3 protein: CASSLGLGEVGNTGELFF; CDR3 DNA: TGCGCCAGCAGCCTCGGTCTGGGGGAGGTTGGGAACACCGGGGAGCTGTTTTTT
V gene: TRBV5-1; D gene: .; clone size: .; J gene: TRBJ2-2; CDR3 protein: CASSFWGLSTGELFF; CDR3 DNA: TGCGCCAGCAGCTTTTGGGGGCTGAGCACCGGGGAGCTGTTTTTT
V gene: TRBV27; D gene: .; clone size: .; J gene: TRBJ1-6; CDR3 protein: CASSSGLSYNSPLHF; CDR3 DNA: TGTGCCAGCAGTTCGGGGTTGTCCTATAATTCACCCCTCCACTTT
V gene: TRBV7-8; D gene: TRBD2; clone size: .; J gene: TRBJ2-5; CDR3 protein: CASRASGSETQYF; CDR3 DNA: TGTGCCAGCAGGGCTAGCGGGAGTGAGACCCAGTACTTC
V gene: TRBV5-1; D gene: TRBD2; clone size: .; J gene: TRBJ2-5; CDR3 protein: CASSLGLAGNLKTQYF; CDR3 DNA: TGCGCCAGCAGCTTGGGACTAGCGGGAAATCTGAAGACCCAGTACTTC
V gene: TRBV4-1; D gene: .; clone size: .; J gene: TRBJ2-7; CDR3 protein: CASSQGRQIYYEQYF; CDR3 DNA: TGCGCCAGCAGCCAGGGAAGACAGATCTATTACGAGCAGTACTTC
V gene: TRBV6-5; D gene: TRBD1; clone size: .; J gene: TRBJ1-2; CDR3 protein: CASSYTGGGGYTF; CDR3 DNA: TGTGCCAGCAGTTACACAGGGGGCGGTGGCTACACCTTC
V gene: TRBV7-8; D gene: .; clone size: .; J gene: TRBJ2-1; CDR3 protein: CASSLISRGTYNEQFF; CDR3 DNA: TGTGCCAGCAGCTTAATTAGCCGGGGGACGTACAATGAGCAGTTCTTC
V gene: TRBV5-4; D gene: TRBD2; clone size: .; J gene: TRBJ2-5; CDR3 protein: CASSLASSGGLGTQYF; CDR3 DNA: TGTGCCAGCAGCTTGGCCTCTAGCGGGGGGCTGGGGACCCAGTACTTC
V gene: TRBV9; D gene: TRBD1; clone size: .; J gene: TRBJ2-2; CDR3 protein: CASSVDPGQGVAGELFF; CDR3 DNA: TGTGCCAGCAGCGTTGACCCGGGACAGGGGGTGGCCGGGGAGCTGTTTTTT
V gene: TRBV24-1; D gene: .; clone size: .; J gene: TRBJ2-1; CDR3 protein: CATSDSSGESTYNEQFF; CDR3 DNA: TGTGCCACCAGTGATTCCTCAGGGGAAAGCACCTACAATGAGCAGTTCTTC
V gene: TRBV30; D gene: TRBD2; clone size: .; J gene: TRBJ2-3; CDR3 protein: CASTSAGGPDTQYF; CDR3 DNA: TGTGCCTCAACTAGCGCCGGGGGTCCAGATACGCAGTATTTT
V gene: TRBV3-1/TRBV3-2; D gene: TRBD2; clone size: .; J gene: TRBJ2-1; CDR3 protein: CASSQDRLAGRNEQFF; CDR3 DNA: TGTGCCAGCAGCCAAGACCGACTAGCGGGAAGGAATGAGCAGTTCTTC
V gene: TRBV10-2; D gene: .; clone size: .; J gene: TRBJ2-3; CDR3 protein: CASSEFGPWTDTQYF; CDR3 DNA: TGCGCCAGCAGTGAGTTTGGCCCCTGGACAGATACGCAGTATTTT
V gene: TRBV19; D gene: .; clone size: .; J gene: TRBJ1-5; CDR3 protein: CASSIRGERNQPQHF; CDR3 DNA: TGTGCCAGTAGTATACGGGGGGAGCGCAATCAGCCCCAGCATTTT
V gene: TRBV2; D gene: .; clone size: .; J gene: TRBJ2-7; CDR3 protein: CASRDPSRDYEQYF; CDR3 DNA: TGTGCCAGCAGGGACCCCTCCCGGGACTACGAGCAGTACTTC
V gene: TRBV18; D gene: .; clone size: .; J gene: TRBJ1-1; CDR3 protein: CASSPLDLNTEAFF; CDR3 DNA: TGTGCCAGCTCGCCTTTAGATTTGAACACTGAAGCTTTCTTT
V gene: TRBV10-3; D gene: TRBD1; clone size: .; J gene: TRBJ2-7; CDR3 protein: CATQSGQGYEQYF; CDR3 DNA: TGTGCCACCCAGTCCGGACAGGGCTACGAGCAGTACTTC
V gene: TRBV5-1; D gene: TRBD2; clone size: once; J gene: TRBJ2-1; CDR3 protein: CASSPVTSGRGFLNEQFF; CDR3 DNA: TGCGCCAGCAGCCCAGTGACTTCGGGGCGGGGGTTTTTGAATGAGCAGTTCTTC
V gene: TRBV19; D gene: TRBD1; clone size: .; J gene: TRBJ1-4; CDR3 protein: CARDRDYEKLFF; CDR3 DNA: TGTGCCAGGGACAGGGATTACGAAAAACTGTTTTTT
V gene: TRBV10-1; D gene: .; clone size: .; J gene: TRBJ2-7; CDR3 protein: CASSGPGAYEQYF; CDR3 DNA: TGCGCCAGCAGTGGGCCAGGGGCTTACGAGCAGTACTTC
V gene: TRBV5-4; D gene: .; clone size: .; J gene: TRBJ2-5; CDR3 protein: CASSLALKETQYF; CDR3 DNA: TGTGCCAGCAGCTTGGCCTTAAAAGAGACCCAGTACTTC
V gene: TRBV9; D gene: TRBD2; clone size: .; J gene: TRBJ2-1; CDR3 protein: CASSGERGNTYNEQFF; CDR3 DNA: TGTGCCAGCAGCGGAGAGCGGGGAAATACCTACAATGAGCAGTTCTTC
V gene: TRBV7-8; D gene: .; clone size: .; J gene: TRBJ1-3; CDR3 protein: CASSLTGNTIYF; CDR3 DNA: TGTGCCAGCAGCTTAACAGGAAACACCATATATTTT
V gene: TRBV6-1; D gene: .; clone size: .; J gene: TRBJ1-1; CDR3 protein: CASSVIFRTGSPSKQAFF; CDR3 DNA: TGTGCCAGCAGTGTGATCTTCCGGACTGGGTCCCCTTCCAAACAAGCTTTCTTT
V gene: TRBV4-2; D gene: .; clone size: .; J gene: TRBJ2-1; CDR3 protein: CASSLHYNEQFF; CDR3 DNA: TGTGCCAGCAGTTTACATTACAATGAGCAGTTCTTC
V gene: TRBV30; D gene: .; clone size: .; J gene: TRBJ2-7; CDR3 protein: CAWSVQSYEQYF; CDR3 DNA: TGTGCCTGGAGTGTACAGTCCTACGAGCAGTACTTC
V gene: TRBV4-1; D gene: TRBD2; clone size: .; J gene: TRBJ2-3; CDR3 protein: CASSHGGLAGPRGTDTQYF; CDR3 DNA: TGCGCCAGCAGCCATGGGGGACTAGCGGGGCCGCGGGGCACAGATACGCAGTATTTT
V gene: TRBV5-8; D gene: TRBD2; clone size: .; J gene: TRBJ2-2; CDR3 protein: CASRRRWTSGTGELFF; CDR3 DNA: TGTGCCAGCAGACGCCGATGGACTAGCGGGACCGGGGAGCTGTTTTTT
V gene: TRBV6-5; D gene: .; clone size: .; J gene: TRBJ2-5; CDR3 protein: CASSQTRGVQETQYF; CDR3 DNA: TGTGCCAGCAGCCAAACCAGGGGCGTCCAAGAGACCCAGTACTTC
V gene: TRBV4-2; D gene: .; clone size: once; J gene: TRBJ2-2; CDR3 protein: CASSLANTGELFF; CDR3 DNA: TGTGCCAGCAGCCTCGCGAACACCGGGGAGCTGTTTTTT
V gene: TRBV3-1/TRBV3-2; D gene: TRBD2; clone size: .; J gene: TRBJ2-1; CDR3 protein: CASSQDRLAGGGTYNEQFF; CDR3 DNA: TGTGCCAGCAGCCAAGATAGGCTAGCGGGAGGTGGGACCTACAATGAGCAGTTCTTC
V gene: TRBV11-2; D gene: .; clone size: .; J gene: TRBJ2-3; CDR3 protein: CASLWGDLVDTQYF; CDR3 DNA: TGTGCCAGTCTGTGGGGGGATCTGGTAGATACGCAGTATTTT
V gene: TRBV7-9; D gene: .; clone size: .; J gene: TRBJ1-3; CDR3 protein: CASSPGDFSNTIYF; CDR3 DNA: TGTGCCAGCAGCCCCGGGGACTTTTCAAACACCATATATTTT
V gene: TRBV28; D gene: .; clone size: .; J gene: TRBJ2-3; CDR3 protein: CASSSGLTMGTDTQYF; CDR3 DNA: TGTGCCAGCAGTTCGGGACTGACTATGGGCACAGATACGCAGTATTTT
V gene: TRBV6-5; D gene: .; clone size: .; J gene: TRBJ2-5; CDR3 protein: CASSYGARETQYF; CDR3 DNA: TGTGCCAGCAGTTACGGGGCGAGGGAGACCCAGTACTTC